The entry below gives a single T cell receptor (beta chain) sequence along with its context. The source of the sample is a study of blood T cell repertoires in COVID-19. Measured with immunoSEQ multiplex PCR; TCRdb has only the in-frame clones, and not every one. The top ten clones hold roughly 18% of a sample with 100,000 to 150,000 clones, around 89% of them seen once. The CDR3 runs 16 residues. Germline CDR1 reads MNHNY; CDR2 reads SVGAGI (reference sequence). V was cut by 6 bases and J by 7 bases, with 22 bases left in between. The receptor was derived from a man between 50 and 59 years old with active or convalescent COVID-19. The chain uses TRBV6-6 and TRBJ1-5; D possibly corresponds to TRBD1 (5 bases). The sequencing sample was made of peripheral blood. The DNA for the CDR3 is TGTGCCAGCAGAGGCGGGACGGCAACTGGGAGACAGCCCCAGCATTTT. It translates to CASRGGTATGRQPQHF.